Listed below are T cell receptor beta chains from one sample, sequenced in a study of technical replicates of blood from several donors. Repertoires were generated with immunoSEQ multiplex PCR, while TCRdb's copy carries only in-frame clones and drops some. The sample shows fewer than 100,000 clones, around 89% of them seen only once. The specimen sequenced was T cells isolated from PBMCs. These receptors were collected from a human donor in good health. Both conserved end residues are part of each CDR3. The order of the fields is V gene, clone size, J gene, D gene, CDR3 protein, CDR3 DNA. The D gene is left open where the match is weak. Expanded clones get a size class; other rows say once, few or many, or leave the size out.

TRBV11-3	once	TRBJ2-1	-	CASSSAYYEQFF	TGTGCCAGCAGCTCCGCCTACTATGAGCAGTTCTTC
TRBV7-2	few	TRBJ1-1	-	CASSRTELNTEAFF	TGTGCCAGCAGCCGGACAGAATTGAACACTGAAGCTTTCTTT
TRBV28	once	TRBJ2-4	TRBD2	CASIPGGTLAKNIQYF	TGTGCCAGCATCCCGGGGGGGACCTTAGCCAAAAACATTCAGTACTTC
TRBV11-2	-	TRBJ2-5	-	CASSAGLQETQYF	TGTGCCAGCAGCGCAGGATTACAAGAGACCCAGTACTTC
TRBV25-1	-	TRBJ2-1	TRBD2	CASSEYHSGRAYNEQFF	TGTGCCAGCAGTGAATACCATAGCGGGAGGGCCTACAATGAGCAGTTCTTC
TRBV10-1	-	TRBJ2-7	-	CASSGAYEQYF	TGCGCCAGCAGTGGCGCGTACGAGCAGTACTTC
TRBV15	-	TRBJ1-1	-	CATSRDVGGNTEAFF	TGTGCCACCAGCAGAGACGTGGGGGGGAACACTGAAGCTTTCTTT
TRBV5-4	-	TRBJ1-4	-	CASSSTRSEEKLFF	TGTGCCAGCAGCTCCACTCGGTCCGAGGAAAAACTGTTTTTT
TRBV19	-	TRBJ1-1	-	CASSTEQGLGTEAFF	TGTGCCAGTAGTACCGAACAGGGTCTAGGGACTGAAGCTTTCTTT
TRBV7-7	few	TRBJ2-2	TRBD1	CAILGQGPSTGELFF	TGTGCTATCCTGGGACAGGGCCCTAGCACCGGGGAGCTGTTTTTT
TRBV27	-	TRBJ2-7	TRBD2	CASSPPGLVSYEQYF	TGTGCCAGCTCCCCACCGGGACTAGTCTCCTACGAGCAGTACTTC
TRBV9	-	TRBJ2-7	-	CASSVGGADEQYF	TGTGCCAGCAGCGTAGGCGGGGCTGACGAGCAGTACTTC
TRBV6-5	-	TRBJ1-2	-	CASSYFGQNNYGYTF	TGTGCCAGCAGTTACTTCGGACAGAATAACTATGGCTACACCTTC
TRBV27	-	TRBJ2-5	-	CASRYTYLFETQYF	TGTGCCAGCAGGTATACGTACCTATTTGAGACCCAGTACTTC